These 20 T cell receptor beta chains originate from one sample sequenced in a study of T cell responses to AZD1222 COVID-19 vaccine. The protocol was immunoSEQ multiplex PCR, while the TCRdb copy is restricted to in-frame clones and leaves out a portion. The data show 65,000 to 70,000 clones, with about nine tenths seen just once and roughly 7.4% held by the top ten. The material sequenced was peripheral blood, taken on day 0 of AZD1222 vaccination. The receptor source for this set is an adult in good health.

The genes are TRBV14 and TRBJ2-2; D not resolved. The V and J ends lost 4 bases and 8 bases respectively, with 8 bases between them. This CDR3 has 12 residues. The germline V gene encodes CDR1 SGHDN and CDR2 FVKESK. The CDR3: CASSLRLGELFF. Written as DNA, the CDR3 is TGTGCCAGCAGCCTCCGTTTGGGGGAGCTGTTTTTT.

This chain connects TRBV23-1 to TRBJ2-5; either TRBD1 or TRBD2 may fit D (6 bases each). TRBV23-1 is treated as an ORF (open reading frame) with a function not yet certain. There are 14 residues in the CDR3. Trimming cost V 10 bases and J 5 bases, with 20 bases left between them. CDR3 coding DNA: TGCGCCAACAGACCATCGGGGGCGCAGGAGACCCAGTACTTC. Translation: CANRPSGAQETQYF.

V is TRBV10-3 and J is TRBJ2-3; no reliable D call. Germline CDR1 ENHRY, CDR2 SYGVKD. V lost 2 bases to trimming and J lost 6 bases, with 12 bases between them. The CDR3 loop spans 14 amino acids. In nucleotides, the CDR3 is TGTGCCATCAGTGAGAAACTGGTTCTTGATACGCAGTATTTT. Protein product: CAISEKLVLDTQYF.

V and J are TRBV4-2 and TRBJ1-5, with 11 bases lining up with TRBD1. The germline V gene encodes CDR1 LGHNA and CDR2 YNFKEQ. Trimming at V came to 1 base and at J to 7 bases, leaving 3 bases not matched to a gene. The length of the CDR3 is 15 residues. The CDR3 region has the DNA TGTGCCAGCAGCCAAGTACGGGACAGGGGGCAGCCCCAGCATTTT. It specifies CASSQVRDRGQPQHF.

For the CDR3, the DNA is TGCGCCAGCAGCCCACGGTTCCTGACTAGCGGAGTACAAGAGACCCAGTACTTC. Protein sequence: CASSPRFLTSGVQETQYF. V is TRBV5-1 and J is TRBJ2-5, with 9 bases aligning to TRBD2. In germline, CDR1 is SGHRS, CDR2 YFSETQ. The junction had 15 bases not matched to a gene; V was cut back by 4 bases and J by 2 bases. This CDR3 spans 18 amino acids.

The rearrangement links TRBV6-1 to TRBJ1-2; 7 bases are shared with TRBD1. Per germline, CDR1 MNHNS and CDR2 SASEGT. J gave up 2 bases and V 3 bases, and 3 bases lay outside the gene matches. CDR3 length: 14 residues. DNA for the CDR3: TGTGCCAGCAGTGAGGGACAGCCGAACTATGGCTACACCTTC. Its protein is CASSEGQPNYGYTF.

The CDR3 sequence: CASSLSGANTIYF. The DNA for the CDR3 is TGTGCCAGCAGCTTATCGGGGGCCAACACCATATATTTT. V gene TRBV7-2 combines with J gene TRBJ1-3, with D maybe TRBD1 (6 bases). V was cut by 2 bases and J by 7 bases, with 9 bases left in between. The CDR3 consists of 13 residues. CDR1 and CDR2 (germline): SGHTA, FQGNSA.

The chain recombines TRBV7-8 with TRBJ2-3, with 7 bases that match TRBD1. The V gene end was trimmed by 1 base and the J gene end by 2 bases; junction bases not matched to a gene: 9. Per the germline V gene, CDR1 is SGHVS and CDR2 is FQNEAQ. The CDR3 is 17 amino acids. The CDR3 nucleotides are TGTGCCAGCAGCTTAGAGGGGACAGAGACCCACACAGATACGCAGTATTTT. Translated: CASSLEGTETHTDTQYF.

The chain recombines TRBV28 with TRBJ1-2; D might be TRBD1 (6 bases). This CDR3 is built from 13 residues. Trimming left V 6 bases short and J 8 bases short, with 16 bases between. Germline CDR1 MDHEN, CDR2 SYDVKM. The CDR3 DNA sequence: TGTGCCAGCAGCCTGGACAGCAACTGGGGCTACACCTTC. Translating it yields CASSLDSNWGYTF.

CDR3 amino acids: CATSRGTRDVWGDTEAFF. DNA of the CDR3: TGTGCCACCAGCAGAGGTACACGGGACGTTTGGGGGGACACTGAAGCTTTCTTT. The V call is TRBV15, the J call TRBJ1-1, with D possibly matching TRBD1 (5 bases). The CDR3 covers 18 residues. From germline, CDR1 is LNHNV and CDR2 YYDKDF (reference sequence). V was trimmed by 1 base and J by 3 bases, leaving 21 bases between them.

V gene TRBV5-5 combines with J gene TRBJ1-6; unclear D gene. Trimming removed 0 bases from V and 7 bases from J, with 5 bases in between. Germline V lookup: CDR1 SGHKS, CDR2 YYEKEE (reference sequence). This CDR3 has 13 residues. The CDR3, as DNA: TGTGCCAGCAGCTTGGTTTCCAATTCACCCCTCCACTTT. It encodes CASSLVSNSPLHF.

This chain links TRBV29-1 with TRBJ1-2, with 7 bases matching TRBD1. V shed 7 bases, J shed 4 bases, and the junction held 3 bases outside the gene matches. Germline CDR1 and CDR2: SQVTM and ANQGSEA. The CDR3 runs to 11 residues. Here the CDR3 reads CSGGTAYGYTF. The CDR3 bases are TGCAGCGGGGGGACAGCCTATGGCTACACCTTC.

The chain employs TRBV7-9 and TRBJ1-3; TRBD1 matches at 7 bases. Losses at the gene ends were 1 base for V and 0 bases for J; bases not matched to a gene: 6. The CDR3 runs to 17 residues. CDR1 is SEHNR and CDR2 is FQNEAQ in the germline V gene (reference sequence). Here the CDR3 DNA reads TGTGCCAGCAGCTTAGTTGGCTGGGACAGCTCTGGAAACACCATATATTTT. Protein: CASSLVGWDSSGNTIYF.

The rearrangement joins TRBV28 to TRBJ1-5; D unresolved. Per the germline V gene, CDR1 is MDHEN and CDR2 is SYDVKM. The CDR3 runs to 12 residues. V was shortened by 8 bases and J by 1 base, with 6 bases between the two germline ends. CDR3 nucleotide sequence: TGTGCCAGCTTAACCAGCAATCAGCCCCAGCATTTT. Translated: CASLTSNQPQHF. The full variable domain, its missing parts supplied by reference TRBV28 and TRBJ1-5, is DVKVTQSSRYLVKRTGEKVFLECVQDMDHENMFWYRQDPGLGLRLIYFSYDVKMKEKGDIPEGYSVSREKKERFSLILESASTNQTSMYLCASLTSNQPQHFGDGTRLSIL.

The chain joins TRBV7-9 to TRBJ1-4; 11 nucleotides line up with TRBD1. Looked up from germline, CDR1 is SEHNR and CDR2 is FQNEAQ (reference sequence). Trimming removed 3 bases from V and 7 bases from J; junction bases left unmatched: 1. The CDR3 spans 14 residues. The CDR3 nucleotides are TGTGCCAGCAGCTTGGGGACAGGGGGTGAAAAACTGTTTTTT. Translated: CASSLGTGGEKLFF.

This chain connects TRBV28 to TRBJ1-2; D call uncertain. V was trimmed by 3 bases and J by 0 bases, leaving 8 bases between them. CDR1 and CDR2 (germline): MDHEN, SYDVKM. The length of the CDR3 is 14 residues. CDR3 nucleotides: TGTGCCAGCAGTTTGAGAGGTTCTAACTATGGCTACACCTTC. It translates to CASSLRGSNYGYTF.

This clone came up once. DNA of the CDR3: TGCGCCAGCAGATGGGCCCCGGGGAATATCTGTAATTCACCCCTCCACTTT. This translates into CASRWAPGNICNSPLHF. V usage is TRBV23-1 and J usage is TRBJ1-6; D unclear. TRBV23-1 is assigned to the ORF class and has an uncertain function. This CDR3 has 17 residues. V lost 6 bases to trimming and J lost 6 bases, with 21 bases between them.

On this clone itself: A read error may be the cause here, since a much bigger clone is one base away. The CDR3 DNA is TGTGCCAGCAGCCCCGGGACAGGGGGCACTGAAGCTTTCTTT. Protein sequence: CASSPGTGGTEAFF. V usage is TRBV7-9 and J usage is TRBJ1-1; 11 nucleotides line up with TRBD1. The trim removed 5 bases at V and 4 bases at J, leaving 3 bases unmatched. Germline lookup yields CDR1 SEHNR and CDR2 FQNEAQ (reference sequence). The CDR3 has 14 residues.

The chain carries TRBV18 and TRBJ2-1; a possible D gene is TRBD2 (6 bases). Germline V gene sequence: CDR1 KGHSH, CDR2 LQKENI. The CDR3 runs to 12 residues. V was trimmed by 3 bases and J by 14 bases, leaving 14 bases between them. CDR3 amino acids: CASSPDGSLKFF. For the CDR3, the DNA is TGTGCCAGCTCACCGGACGGGAGCTTGAAGTTCTTC.

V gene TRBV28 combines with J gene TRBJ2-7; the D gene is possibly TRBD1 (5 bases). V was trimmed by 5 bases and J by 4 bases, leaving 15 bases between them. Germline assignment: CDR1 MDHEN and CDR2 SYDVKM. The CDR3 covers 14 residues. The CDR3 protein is CASSGIRQLYEQYF. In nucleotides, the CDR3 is TGTGCCAGCAGTGGCATTAGACAGTTATACGAGCAGTACTTC.